The entry below gives a single TCR beta chain sequence along with its context. Clones were sequenced by immunoSEQ multiplex PCR, and TCRdb holds only the in-frame ones, with some missing. The data contain about 20,000 clones, about three fifths of them singletons. The data were taken from a study of sequential checkpoint blockade in melanoma. Treatment given: randomized to nivolumab then ipilimumab (arm A) or the reverse (arm B). DNA-damaging chemotherapy had not been given to any patient beforehand. PBMC sorting kept live CD3+CD8+ cells without CD19 or CD56. Between the trimmed V and J ends, which lost 4 bases and 7 bases, there was a span of 8 bases. In germline, CDR1 is ENHRY, CDR2 SYGVKD. The CDR3 is 11 amino acids.

The chain couples TRBV10-3 to TRBJ2-7; D gene ambiguous. The material sequenced was CD8+ T cells sorted from blood (inferred from file names), taken from a patient given nivolumab and ipilimumab in sequence. The sequence came from a human donor with melanoma. CDR3 in amino acids: CAISGAWEQYF. DNA for the CDR3: TGTGCCATCAGTGGGGCGTGGGAGCAGTACTTC.